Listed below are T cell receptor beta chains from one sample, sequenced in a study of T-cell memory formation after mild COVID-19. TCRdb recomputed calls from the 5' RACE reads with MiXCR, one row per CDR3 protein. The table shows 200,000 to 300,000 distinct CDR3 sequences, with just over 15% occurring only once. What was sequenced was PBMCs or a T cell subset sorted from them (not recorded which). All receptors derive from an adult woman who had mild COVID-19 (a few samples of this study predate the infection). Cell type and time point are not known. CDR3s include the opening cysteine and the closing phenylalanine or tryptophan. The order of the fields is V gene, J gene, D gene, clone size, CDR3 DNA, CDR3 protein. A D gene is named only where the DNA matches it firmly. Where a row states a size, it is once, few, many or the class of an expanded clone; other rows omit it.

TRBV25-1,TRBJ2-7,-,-,TGTGCCAGCAGTGAATATGAAGGGTGGAGAGGCGAGCAGTACTTC,CASSEYEGWRGEQYF
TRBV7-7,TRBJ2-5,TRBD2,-,TGTGCCAGCAGCTTACCAGCGGGGGAGACCCAGTACTTC,CASSLPAGETQYF
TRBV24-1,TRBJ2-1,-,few,TGTGCCACCAGTGACCCGGGACGGAGGACCAATGAGCAGTTCTTC,CATSDPGRRTNEQFF
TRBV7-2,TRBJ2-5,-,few,TGTGCCAGCAGCTTACAACAGGCCTTCCAAGAGACCCAGTACTTC,CASSLQQAFQETQYF
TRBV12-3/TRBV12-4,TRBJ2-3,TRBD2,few,TGTGCCAGCAGTCCAGGACTAGCGACTAGCACAGATACGCAGTATTTT,CASSPGLATSTDTQYF
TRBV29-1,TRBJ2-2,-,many,TGCAGCGCTACAGCCGGGACTGCGAACACCGGGGAGCTGTTTTTT,CSATAGTANTGELFF
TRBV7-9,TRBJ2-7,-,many,TGTGCCAGCAGCTTCTACGAGCAGTACTTC,CASSFYEQYF
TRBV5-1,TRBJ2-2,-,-,TGCGCCAGCAGCCTCCGAGAAACAGGCCGCGGGGAGCTGTTTTTT,CASSLRETGRGELFF
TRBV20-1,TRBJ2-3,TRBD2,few,TGCAGTGCTAGAAGACTAGCGGCCACAGATACGCAGTATTTT,CSARRLAATDTQYF
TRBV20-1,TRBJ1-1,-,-,TGCAGTGCTAGAGGTAGTCCGGGTCGACAAGCTTTCTTT,CSARGSPGRQAFF
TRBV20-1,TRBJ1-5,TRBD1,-,TGCAGTGCCATTCGGACAGGCTCTCAGCCCCAGCATTTT,CSAIRTGSQPQHF
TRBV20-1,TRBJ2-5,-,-,TGCAGTGCTACCGCCCCGGGTGGAGGGTTAGAGACCCAGTACTTC,CSATAPGGGLETQYF
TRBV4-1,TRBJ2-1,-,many,TGCGCCAGCAGCCAAGATTGGACTCCGACAGGAGAGCATGAGCAGTTCTTC,CASSQDWTPTGEHEQFF
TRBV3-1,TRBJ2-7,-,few,TGTGCCAGCAGCCAAGGGCTTTCCGAGCAGTACTTC,CASSQGLSEQYF
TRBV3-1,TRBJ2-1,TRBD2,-,TGTGCCAGCAGCCCATGGACTAGCGGGGGGGCAAATGAGCAGTTCTTC,CASSPWTSGGANEQFF
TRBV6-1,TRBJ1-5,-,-,TGTGCCAGCAGTGGACAGGATAATAGCAATCAGCCCCAGCATTTT,CASSGQDNSNQPQHF
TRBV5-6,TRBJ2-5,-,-,TGTGCCAGCAGCGGCGTAATCGCCACGCGAGAGACCCAGTACTTC,CASSGVIATRETQYF
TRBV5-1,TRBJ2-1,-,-,TGCGCCAGCAGCTTGGATGGCGGTAACAATGAGCAGTTCTTC,CASSLDGGNNEQFF
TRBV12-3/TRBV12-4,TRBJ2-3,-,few,TGTGCCAGCAGTCTAAGGAACCGGGCTGGAGATACGCAGTATTTT,CASSLRNRAGDTQYF
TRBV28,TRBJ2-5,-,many,TGTGCCAGCAGTCCCAGGGGGGAAAGCCAAGAGACCCAGTACTTC,CASSPRGESQETQYF
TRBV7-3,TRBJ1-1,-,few,TGTGCCAGCAGCTTAGGAGGGAAGCACACTGAAGCTTTCTTT,CASSLGGKHTEAFF
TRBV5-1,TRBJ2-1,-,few,TGCGCCAGCAGCTTGGGATTCGGAAATGAGCAGTTCTTC,CASSLGFGNEQFF
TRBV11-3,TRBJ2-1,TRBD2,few,TGTGCCAGCAGCCAGAATCTAGCGGGGGGGCTCAATGAGCAGTTCTTC,CASSQNLAGGLNEQFF
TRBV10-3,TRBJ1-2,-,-,TGTGCCATCAGAGATCCTGGTAGGGAGAATGGCTACACCTTC,CAIRDPGRENGYTF
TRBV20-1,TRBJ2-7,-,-,TGCAGTGCTCGAAAGCCGGGACCGGGAACCTACGAGCAGTACTTC,CSARKPGPGTYEQYF
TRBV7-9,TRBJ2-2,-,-,TGTGCCAGCAGCTCAATCCGGGACTTTAATCGGAACACCGGGGAGCTGTTTTTT,CASSSIRDFNRNTGELFF
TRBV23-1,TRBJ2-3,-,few,TGCGCCAGCAGTTGGGGAATTCCAGATACGCAGTATTTT,CASSWGIPDTQYF
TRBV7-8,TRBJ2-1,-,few,TGTGCCAGCAGCCTCATAAGGTACAATGAGCAGTTCTTC,CASSLIRYNEQFF
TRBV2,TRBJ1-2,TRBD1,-,TGTGCCAGCACGGGACAGGGGGTCGCTGGCTACACCTTC,CASTGQGVAGYTF
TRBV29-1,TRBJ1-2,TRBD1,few,TGCAGCGTTGACCGGCAGGGGGGCAGCTTC,CSVDRQGGSF
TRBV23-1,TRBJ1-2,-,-,TGCGCCAGCAGTCACGGCAGAGAGTATGGCTACACCTTC,CASSHGREYGYTF
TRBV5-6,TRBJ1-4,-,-,TGTGCCAGCAGCTGGGGGGACAAAACGCTGTTTTTT,CASSWGDKTLFF
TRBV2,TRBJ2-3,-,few,TGTGCCAGCAGTGAAGAAAGAAGCGGAGATACGCAGTATTTT,CASSEERSGDTQYF
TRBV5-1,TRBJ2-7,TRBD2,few,TGCGCCAGCAGCGATCAGCGGGGCTACGAGCAGTACTTC,CASSDQRGYEQYF
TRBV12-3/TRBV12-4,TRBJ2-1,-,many,TGTGCCAGCAGCCCGGGATGGGAGCAGTTCTTC,CASSPGWEQFF
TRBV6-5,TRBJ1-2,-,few,TGTGCCAGCGGCAACAGGGAGGGCTATGGCTACACCTTC,CASGNREGYGYTF
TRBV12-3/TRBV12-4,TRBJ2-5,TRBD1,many,TGTGCCAGCAGAGCCGGGACAGGGTGGAAAGGAGAGACCCAGTACTTC,CASRAGTGWKGETQYF
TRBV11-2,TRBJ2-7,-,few,TGTGCCAGCAGCCCCTCATGGGCTCAGACCTACGAGCAGTACTTC,CASSPSWAQTYEQYF
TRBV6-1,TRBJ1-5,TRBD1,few,TGTGCCAGCAGTTTCCAAGGGACAGTAAATCAGCCCCAGCATTTT,CASSFQGTVNQPQHF
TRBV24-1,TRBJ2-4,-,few,TGTGCCACCAGTGACTTGTCGGTTAGACAGAAGAGAAAAAACATTCAGTACTTC,CATSDLSVRQKRKNIQYF
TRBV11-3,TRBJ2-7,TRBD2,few,TGTGCCAGCAGCTCCCTAGCGGGACCGAACTACGAGCAGTACTTC,CASSSLAGPNYEQYF
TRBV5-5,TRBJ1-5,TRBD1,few,TGTGCCAGCAGCTTGGGTAGGGGGCTTGAGCCCCAGCATTTT,CASSLGRGLEPQHF
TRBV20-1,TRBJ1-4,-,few,TGCAGTGCTACCCGGGCCCCAAATGAAAAACTGTTTTTT,CSATRAPNEKLFF
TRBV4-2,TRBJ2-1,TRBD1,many,TGTGCCAGCAGCCTGGCTTGGGTACAGGGGGCCCCCTACAATGAGCAGTTCTTC,CASSLAWVQGAPYNEQFF
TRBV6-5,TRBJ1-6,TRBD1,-,TGTGCCAGCACTGACAGGGGAAATTCACCCCTCCACTTT,CASTDRGNSPLHF
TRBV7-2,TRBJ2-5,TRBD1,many,TGTGCCAGCAGCCTGTCCGGGACAGGGCAAGAGACCCAGTACTTC,CASSLSGTGQETQYF
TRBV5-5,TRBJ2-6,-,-,TGTGCCAGCAGCCCCAGCTTCGGGACTGTTTCTGGGGCCAACGTCCTGACTTTC,CASSPSFGTVSGANVLTF
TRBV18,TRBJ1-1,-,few,TGTGCCAGCTCAACCCGCGGGGCGGAGGCTTTCTTT,CASSTRGAEAFF
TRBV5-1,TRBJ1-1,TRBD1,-,TGCGCCAGCAGCCTGACAGGGGTGGGGAACACTGAAGCTTTCTTT,CASSLTGVGNTEAFF
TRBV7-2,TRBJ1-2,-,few,TGTGCCAGCAGCCCAGAACGCCGGGGTACCTATGGCTACACCTTC,CASSPERRGTYGYTF
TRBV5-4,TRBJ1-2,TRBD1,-,TGTGCCAGCAGCCGGACAGGGGAGAGGTATGGCTACACCTTC,CASSRTGERYGYTF